Shown below are 31 T cell receptor beta chains from a single sample sequenced in a study of blood T cell repertoires in COVID-19. The data were produced by immunoSEQ multiplex PCR, yet TCRdb's version contains in-frame clones alone and is incomplete. The sample lists over 100,000 clones, about nine tenths occurring once. The sample comprised peripheral blood. The receptors originated from a woman in her forties or fifties with COVID-19, enrolled during active disease.

This chain links TRBV7-9 with TRBJ2-7; 10 bases fit TRBD1. The length of the CDR3 is 15 residues. Germline V lookup: CDR1 SEHNR, CDR2 FQNEAQ (reference sequence). Unmatched junction bases numbered 4, after V lost 3 bases and J lost 2 bases. Here the CDR3 DNA reads TGTGCCAGCAGCTTTAGGACAGGGGGGCCCTACGAGCAGTACTTC. Translating gives CASSFRTGGPYEQYF. Full variable domain (remainder filled in from reference TRBV7-9 and TRBJ2-7): DTGVSQNPRHKITKRGQNVTFRCDPISEHNRLYWYRQTLGQGPEFLTYFQNEAQLEKSRLLSDRFSAERPKGSFSTLEIQRTEQGDSAMYLCASSFRTGGPYEQYFGPGTRLTVT.

The chain uses TRBV6-5 and TRBJ2-7, with 10 bases aligning to TRBD2. V gave up 4 bases and J gave up 6 bases; unmatched junction bases: 9. CDR3 size: 15 residues. Looked up from germline, CDR1 is MNHEY and CDR2 is SVGAGI. The CDR3: CASSSPGTSVFEQYF. For the CDR3, the DNA is TGTGCCAGCAGTTCACCCGGGACTAGCGTTTTCGAGCAGTACTTC.

The J gene is TRBJ2-2, the V gene TRBV5-6; D remains ambiguous. Germline V gene lookup returns CDR1 SGHDT and CDR2 YYEEEE. V lost 1 base and J lost 3, with 13 bases in between. The CDR3 contains 16 residues. CDR3 DNA: TGTGCCAGCAGCTTGAAGCAGTGGGCGCACACCGGGGAGCTGTTTTTT. Its protein is CASSLKQWAHTGELFF.

The chain recombines TRBV6-5 with TRBJ1-2; no definite D call. Germline V gene data show CDR1 as MNHEY and CDR2 as SVGAGI. Trimming removed 5 bases at V and 0 bases at J, with 13 bases between. The CDR3 length is 15 residues. The CDR3 here is CASSLELYSNYGYTF. The DNA for the CDR3 is TGTGCCAGCAGTCTCGAACTCTACTCTAACTATGGCTACACCTTC.

This rearrangement joins TRBV9 to TRBJ1-1, with TRBD1 as a possible D gene (6 bases). The germline CDR1 and CDR2 sequences are SGDLS and YYNGEE. The ends were cut back, 0 bases at V and 9 bases at J, with 12 bases in the middle. The CDR3 extends over 13 amino acids. The CDR3 loop reads CASSVGKDRKAFF. The CDR3 region has the DNA TGTGCCAGCAGCGTAGGTAAAGACAGGAAAGCTTTCTTT. The full variable domain, rest sourced from reference TRBV9 and TRBJ1-1, is DSGVTQTPKHLITATGQRVTLRCSPRSGDLSVYWYQQSLDQGLQFLIQYYNGEERAKGNILERFSAQQFPDLHSELNLSSLELGDSALYFCASSVGKDRKAFFGQGTRLTVV.

The rearrangement joins TRBV27 to TRBJ2-3, with 9 bases aligning to TRBD1. Trimming took 3 bases from V and 4 from J; bases not matched to a gene: 5. This CDR3 has 15 residues. CDR1 is MNHEY and CDR2 is SMNVEV in the germline V gene (reference sequence). CDR3 DNA sequence: TGTGCCAGCAGTTTGGGACAGGGAGGTTCAGATACGCAGTATTTT. The encoded protein is CASSLGQGGSDTQYF.

The CDR3 sequence: CASSRNNPYNSPLHF. In DNA form, the CDR3 reads TGTGCCAGCAGTCGTAATAATCCCTATAATTCACCCCTCCACTTT. The chain couples TRBV28 to TRBJ1-6; D ambiguous. Germline lookup yields CDR1 MDHEN and CDR2 SYDVKM. CDR3 size: 15 residues. Deletions cut 5 bases from V and 2 bases from J, with 10 bases between.

In its sample, this clone was seen a few times. CDR3 in DNA: TGCGCCAGCAGCCAAGATACAGCCATTAGCAATCAGCCCCAGCATTTT. Its protein is CASSQDTAISNQPQHF. The chain employs TRBV4-1 and TRBJ1-5, with unresolved D. Trimming shortened V by 0 bases and J by 0 bases, and 9 bases separated the two germline ends. The CDR3 length is 16 residues. Germline V lookup: CDR1 MGHRA, CDR2 YSYEKL.

This sequence joins TRBV4-2 and TRBJ2-7; TRBD1 aligns across 11 bases. The CDR3 spans 15 residues. Germline assignment: CDR1 LGHNA and CDR2 YNFKEQ. Trimming removed 4 bases from V and 2 bases from J; junction bases left unmatched: 4. This chain's CDR3 is CASSPGTGGTYEQYF. In DNA, the CDR3 is TGTGCCAGCAGCCCTGGGACAGGGGGGACCTACGAGCAGTACTTC.

The chain carries TRBV11-2 and TRBJ2-7; 10 bases match TRBD2. V was pared by 5 bases and J by 5 bases, with 12 bases of the junction left unmatched. CDR3 length: 16 amino acids. CDR1 and CDR2 from the germline V gene are SGHAT and FQNNGV. Written as DNA, the CDR3 is TGTGCCAGCAGCCCTCTGACTAGCGGGCTGTTCAACGAGCAGTACTTC. Translation gives CASSPLTSGLFNEQYF.

This clone has only one observation. The V gene is TRBV9, the J gene TRBJ1-1, with TRBD1 identical over 7 bases. Germline V CDR1 and CDR2: SGDLS, YYNGEE. The CDR3 loop spans 16 amino acids. V shed 0 bases, J shed 1 base, and the junction held 6 bases outside the gene matches. Written as DNA, the CDR3 is TGTGCCAGCAGCGTAGACAGGGGCGTTAAGAACACTGAAGCTTTCTTT. It encodes CASSVDRGVKNTEAFF.

The chain is built from TRBV18 and TRBJ1-2, with a weak D call TRBD1 (5 bases). The CDR3 has 13 amino acids. V gave up 2 bases and J gave up 9 bases, with 13 bases separating them. Germline-derived CDR1 and CDR2 are KGHSH and LQKENI. The CDR3 DNA follows: TGTGCCAGCTCACCATCCCAGGGTGACAGCTACACCTTC. It is translated as CASSPSQGDSYTF.

The rearrangement links TRBV30 to TRBJ1-2, with D unresolved. From germline, CDR1 is GTSNPN and CDR2 SVGIG (reference sequence). The CDR3 has 14 amino acids. Trimming left V 5 bases short and J 2 bases short, with 15 bases between. The CDR3 loop is CAWGSRSSNYGYTF. The DNA of the CDR3 is TGTGCCTGGGGGTCTCGAAGCTCCAACTATGGCTACACCTTC. Full variable domain (rest looked up from reference TRBV30 and TRBJ1-2): SQTIHQWPATLVQPVGSPLSLECTVEGTSNPNLYWYRQAAGRGLQLLFYSVGIGQISSEVPQNLSASRPQDRQFILSSKKLLLSDSGFYLCAWGSRSSNYGYTFGSGTRLTVV.

Worth noting for this clone: The junction and the germline gene differ at one end; a read error may be behind it. This rearrangement joins TRBV7-7 to TRBJ2-3, with D perhaps given as TRBD1 or TRBD2 (5 bases each). Germline loops: CDR1 SSHAT, CDR2 FNYEAQ (reference sequence). The CDR3 runs 15 residues. CDR3 DNA sequence: TGTGCTAGCAGCTTAGGGACGGGGTACACAGATACGCAGTATTTT. It yields the protein CASSLGTGYTDTQYF.

The V gene is TRBV6-5, the J gene TRBJ2-3; TRBD1 aligns across 9 bases. The CDR3 totals 14 residues. J lost 4 bases, V lost 10 bases, and 9 bases had no gene match. Germline lookup yields CDR1 MNHEY and CDR2 SVGAGI. CDR3 sequence reads: CAILQGASADTQYF. The CDR3 DNA follows: TGTGCCATATTACAGGGGGCGTCGGCAGATACGCAGTATTTT.

The chain has TRBV5-1 and TRBJ2-5, with 12 bases lining up with TRBD2. The V gene end was trimmed by 3 bases and the J gene end by 7 bases; junction bases not matched to a gene: 10. CDR1 and CDR2 from the germline V gene are SGHRS and YFSETQ. This CDR3 comprises 16 residues. For the CDR3, the DNA is TGCGCCAGCAGCTCACCCGGACTAGCGGGGTTTGGGACCCAGTACTTC. Protein: CASSSPGLAGFGTQYF.

This clone was detected only once. The chain has TRBV2 and TRBJ1-6; D possibly corresponds to TRBD1 (5 bases). This CDR3 comprises 14 residues. Trimming stripped 6 bases from V and 8 bases from J, with 14 bases between. Germline V lookup: CDR1 SNHLY, CDR2 FYNNEI. CDR3 loop: CASSKQAQDSPLHF. DNA of the CDR3: TGTGCCAGCAGCAAACAGGCCCAGGATTCACCCCTCCACTTT.

The gene calls are TRBV19 and TRBJ1-4; D is unresolved. The CDR3 has 14 residues. The V end was cut by 9 bases, the J end by 8 bases, with 19 bases between. The germline CDR1 and CDR2 sequences are LNHDA and SQIVND (reference sequence). The CDR3 region has the DNA TGTGCCAGGACTCGGGTGGCTCGAGGGGAAAAACTGTTTTTT. Residues: CARTRVARGEKLFF.

V and J are TRBV5-1 and TRBJ2-5; 11 positions match TRBD2. Trimming removed 4 bases from V and 5 bases from J; junction bases left unmatched: 7. The CDR3 totals 15 residues. The V gene's germline CDR1 is SGHRS and CDR2 YFSETQ. CDR3 loop: CASSRTSSGGETQYF. CDR3 nucleotide sequence: TGCGCCAGCAGCCGGACTTCTAGCGGGGGGGAGACCCAGTACTTC.

The chain couples TRBV7-3 to TRBJ1-1; no clear D gene. The length of the CDR3 is 13 residues. The ends were cut back, 6 bases at V and 1 base at J, with 9 bases in the middle. Germline V gene lookup returns CDR1 SGHTA and CDR2 FQGTGA. The CDR3 bases are TGTGCCAGCAGGAGGGAGGAGAACACTGAAGCTTTCTTT. Translated, it gives CASRREENTEAFF.

The CDR3 bases are TGTGCCAGCAGTTTTGCGCTTAGCTCCTACAATGAGCAGTTCTTC. This sequence encodes CASSFALSSYNEQFF. V is TRBV28 and J is TRBJ2-1, with D hard to call. Germline V gives CDR1 MDHEN, CDR2 SYDVKM. V lost 3 bases, J lost 0 bases, and 9 bases lay in between. The CDR3 has 15 amino acids.

The sample holds a few counts of this clone. The V gene is TRBV6-5, the J gene TRBJ1-2; TRBD1 matches at 8 bases. The CDR3 runs to 14 residues. Unmatched junction bases numbered 10, after V lost 5 bases and J lost 8 bases. Germline V lookup: CDR1 MNHEY, CDR2 SVGAGI. The CDR3 reads CASSTTGQVTGYTF. CDR3 nucleotides: TGTGCCAGCAGTACGACGGGACAGGTCACAGGCTACACCTTC.

The chain couples TRBV7-3 to TRBJ1-1; D is uncertain. Trimming pared 3 bases from V and 4 bases from J, leaving 9 bases between. Germline V gene sequence: CDR1 SGHTA, CDR2 FQGTGA. This CDR3 has 13 amino acids. DNA for the CDR3: TGTGCCAGCAGCTTCTTATTCAGCACTGAAGCTTTCTTT. Its protein product is CASSFLFSTEAFF.

V and J are TRBV19 and TRBJ1-2; D unresolved. Germline V gene data show CDR1 as LNHDA and CDR2 as SQIVND (reference sequence). Trimming stripped 6 bases from V and 0 bases from J, with 17 bases between. The CDR3 runs to 16 residues. CDR3 in amino acids: CASSPRIRLTNYGYTF. In DNA form, the CDR3 reads TGTGCCAGTAGCCCAAGAATCAGGTTAACTAACTATGGCTACACCTTC.

This chain joins TRBV2 and TRBJ1-5; D not certain. In germline, CDR1 is SNHLY, CDR2 FYNNEI. The V and J ends lost 5 bases and 0 bases respectively, with 17 bases between them. This CDR3 is 17 amino acids long. The DNA for the CDR3 is TGTGCCAGCAGTCTCCGCCTGGCATCTCCTAGCAATCAGCCCCAGCATTTT. This translates into CASSLRLASPSNQPQHF.

This clone was observed once. The chain links TRBV2 to TRBJ2-7, with D perhaps matching TRBD1 (5 bases). The CDR3 covers 13 residues. The germline V and J ends were trimmed by 4 bases and 5 bases, with 12 bases remaining between them. From germline, CDR1 is SNHLY and CDR2 FYNNEI. CDR3 residues: CASSGQGAHEQYF. The CDR3 bases are TGTGCCAGCAGTGGGCAGGGCGCCCACGAGCAGTACTTC.

The rearrangement uses TRBV5-4 and TRBJ1-6; D unresolved. With 4 bases removed from V and 4 bases from J, the gap between germline ends came to 3 bases. In germline, CDR1 is SGHNT, CDR2 YYREEE (reference sequence). This CDR3 region has 12 residues. CDR3 DNA sequence: TGTGCCAGCAGCCCGTATAATTCACCCCTCCACTTT. It yields the protein CASSPYNSPLHF.

This clone turned up a few times. J is TRBJ2-1 and V is TRBV5-1; TRBD1 aligns across 8 bases. The CDR3 totals 15 residues. The ends lost 7 bases at V and 8 bases at J; junction bases unmatched: 14. CDR1 is SGHRS, CDR2 YFSETQ, per germline. The DNA for the CDR3 is TGCGCCAGCTTCGCTCCGGGACAGGCCCGGGATGAGCAGTTCTTC. Amino acids: CASFAPGQARDEQFF.

A single count supports this clone. V gene TRBV3-1 (or the pseudogene TRBV3-2) combines with J gene TRBJ2-7; 7 bases line up with TRBD1. CDR3 length: 15 residues. J lost 6 bases, V lost 2 bases, and 10 bases had no gene match. Germline V lookup: CDR1 LGHDT, CDR2 YNNKEL (reference sequence). DNA for the CDR3: TGTGCCAGCAGCCAAAAGGGACAGAGAGTACCCGAGCAGTACTTC. It yields the protein CASSQKGQRVPEQYF.

In this sample, this clone turned up a few times. V is TRBV2 and J is TRBJ1-2, with D possibly TRBD1 on 6 matching bases. The CDR3 spans 11 residues. Germline CDR1 reads SNHLY; CDR2 reads FYNNEI. V lost 8 bases, J lost 5 bases, and 9 bases lay in between. CDR3 residues: CASGGEYGYTF. CDR3 in DNA: TGTGCCAGCGGGGGCGAATATGGCTACACCTTC.

Written as DNA, the CDR3 is TGTGCCAGCAGCCCCGCTTCAGGACAGGCGAACACTGAAGCTTTCTTT. As protein: CASSPASGQANTEAFF. The rearrangement joins TRBV7-9 to TRBJ1-1, with 7 nucleotides matching TRBD1. The germline gives CDR1 SEHNR, CDR2 FQNEAQ (reference sequence). V was pared by 5 bases and J by 1 base, with 10 bases of the junction left unmatched. The CDR3 runs 16 residues. Variable domain in full (rest from reference TRBV7-9 and TRBJ1-1): DTGVSQNPRHKITKRGQNVTFRCDPISEHNRLYWYRQTLGQGPEFLTYFQNEAQLEKSRLLSDRFSAERPKGSFSTLEIQRTEQGDSAMYLCASSPASGQANTEAFFGQGTRLTVV.